The count of the clone carrying this T cell receptor beta chain is one. V lost 7 bases and J lost 2, with 16 bases in between. The CDR3 consists of 14 residues. The germline V gene encodes CDR1 SQVTM and CDR2 ANQGSEA. The entry originates in a study of technical replicates of blood from several donors. Profiled with immunoSEQ multiplex PCR; TCRdb holds only in-frame clones, not every one. The sample gives 9,500 to 15,000 clones, 60% to 85% of which show up once; approximately 15% is in the top ten. The sample taken for sequencing was PBMCs. The clonotype comes from a human donor in good health. The J gene is TRBJ2-3, the V gene TRBV29-1; D might be TRBD2 (5 bases). The CDR3 bases are TGCAGCGCTGCGACTATCCGGGCCACAGATACGCAGTATTTT. As protein: CSAATIRATDTQYF.